The 21 T cell receptor beta chains below all came from one sample that was sequenced in a study of T cells in Graves' hyperthyroidism and ophthalmopathy. TCR beta CDR3 regions were amplified from RNA. First-round RT-PCR of the TCR CDR3 relied on the HTBI primer set. TCRdb re-called the multiplex PCR reads through MiXCR, storing one row per CDR3 protein. Here the sample spans 700,000 or so distinct CDR3 sequences, roughly 15% being singletons. Input material: blood. Every receptor here comes from a man aged 18 to 30 with Graves' hyperthyroidism.

In its sample, this clonotype was seen a few times. In DNA, the CDR3 is TGTGCCAGCAGCCCTCGGACAGGGTTGGGCACAGATACGCAGTATTTT. This codes for CASSPRTGLGTDTQYF. The V and J genes are TRBV11-2 and TRBJ2-3; 8 bases map to TRBD1. Germline loops: CDR1 SGHAT, CDR2 FQNNGV. J gave up 1 base and V 5 bases, and 8 bases lay outside the gene matches. The CDR3 spans 16 residues.

The rearrangement uses TRBV28 and TRBJ1-5, with D perhaps TRBD1 (5 bases). This CDR3 spans 20 amino acids. V lost 5 bases and J 0 bases, leaving 26 bases between the germline ends. The germline gives CDR1 MDHEN, CDR2 SYDVKM. For the CDR3, the DNA is TGTGCCAGCAGTCAACCGGGACTCGGAGGCCTGAGGTATAGCAATCAGCCCCAGCATTTT. Amino acid sequence: CASSQPGLGGLRYSNQPQHF.

The chain is built from TRBV7-9 and TRBJ1-4; the D is unclear. This CDR3 spans 13 amino acids. The V and J ends lost 4 bases and 7 bases respectively, with 10 bases between them. Germline-derived CDR1 and CDR2 are SEHNR and FQNEAQ (reference sequence). The CDR3 nucleotides read TGTGCCAGCAGCTCCGCGGCCTTTGAAAAACTGTTTTTT. Translated, it gives CASSSAAFEKLFF.

This clonotype occurred many times. The rearrangement uses TRBV18 and TRBJ1-5, with TRBD1 identical over 7 bases. CDR1 KGHSH and CDR2 LQKENI come from the germline V gene. The CDR3 contains 14 residues. The trim removed 5 bases at V and 7 bases at J, leaving 8 bases unmatched. CDR3 nucleotides: TGTGCCAGCTCATCTGGACAGGTCAGGCAGCCCCAGCATTTT. Translation gives CASSSGQVRQPQHF.

The chain has TRBV6-2 or TRBV6-3 and TRBJ2-2; D is perhaps TRBD1 (5 bases). V lost 7 bases and J lost 6, with 12 bases in between. CDR1 and CDR2 from the germline V gene are MNHEY and SVGEGT. This CDR3 contains 13 residues. This CDR3 is CASTRDGAGELFF. The CDR3 DNA follows: TGTGCCAGCACCAGGGATGGTGCCGGGGAGCTGTTTTTT.

This chain connects TRBV10-3 to TRBJ2-5; D remains ambiguous. CDR1 and CDR2 (germline): ENHRY, SYGVKD. V was trimmed by 6 bases and J by 5 bases, leaving 13 bases between them. The CDR3 contains 13 residues. The CDR3 protein is CAIRKDPGETQYF. As DNA, the CDR3 is TGTGCCATCAGGAAGGACCCCGGTGAGACCCAGTACTTC.

The rearrangement joins TRBV11-2 to TRBJ2-3, with 8 bases that match TRBD2. Germline V gene lookup returns CDR1 SGHAT and CDR2 FQNNGV. V was clipped by 2 bases and J by 6 bases; unmatched bases: 7. The CDR3 sequence is 15 residues long. The CDR3 nucleotides read TGTGCCAGCAGCTTAAACCCGGGGGGGGGGGATACGCAGTATTTT. Translated: CASSLNPGGGDTQYF.

In its sample, this clonotype was seen a few times. The chain joins TRBV18 to TRBJ2-7, with TRBD2 matching over 7 bases. The CDR3 covers 16 residues. Germline-derived CDR1 and CDR2 are KGHSH and LQKENI. The junction had 8 bases not matched to a gene; V was cut back by 0 bases and J by 3 bases. The CDR3 nucleotides read TGTGCCAGCTCACCACCCCCCGGGAGGTTCCTCTACGAGCAGTACTTC. Protein product: CASSPPPGRFLYEQYF. Together with reference TRBV18 and TRBJ2-7, the CDR3 gives the full variable domain: NAGVMQNPRHLVRRRGQEARLRCSPMKGHSHVYWYRQLPEEGLKFMVYLQKENIIDESGMPKERFSAEFPKEGPSILRIQQVVRGDSAAYFCASSPPPGRFLYEQYFGPGTRLTVT.

In its sample, this clonotype was seen a few times. CDR3 residues: CASSLSGTGVNEQFF. In DNA, the CDR3 is TGTGCCAGCAGCTTATCCGGGACAGGGGTCAATGAGCAGTTCTTC. The J gene is TRBJ2-1, the V gene TRBV7-3; TRBD1 matches at 10 bases. Germline V gene data show CDR1 as SGHTA and CDR2 as FQGTGA. The CDR3 has 15 amino acids. Trimming removed 2 bases from V and 6 bases from J; junction bases left unmatched: 4.

The chain has TRBV27 and TRBJ2-2; the D is unclear. Germline CDR1 MNHEY, CDR2 SMNVEV (reference sequence). The CDR3 contains 13 residues. The V gene lost 5 bases and the J gene lost 3 bases, with 7 bases spanning the gap. The chain's CDR3 is CASSPQYTGELFF. The CDR3 bases are TGTGCCAGCAGTCCCCAGTACACCGGGGAGCTGTTTTTT.

The rearrangement joins TRBV18 to TRBJ2-7; TRBD2 aligns across 9 bases. The CDR3 runs 14 residues. Trimming took 6 bases from V and 6 from J; bases not matched to a gene: 9. The germline gives CDR1 KGHSH, CDR2 LQKENI. CDR3 DNA: TGTGCCAGCTCCCTCTCGGCGGGAGGGCGCGAGCAGTACTTC. Protein sequence: CASSLSAGGREQYF.

This clonotype was recorded at least ten times. V is TRBV2 and J is TRBJ2-3, with 7 bases identical to TRBD2. Unmatched junction bases numbered 5, after V lost 4 bases and J lost 4 bases. CDR1 is SNHLY and CDR2 is FYNNEI in the germline V gene. CDR3 size: 14 residues. As DNA, the CDR3 is TGTGCCAGCAGTGTAACGGGAGGCTCAGATACGCAGTATTTT. Residues: CASSVTGGSDTQYF.

The V call is TRBV28, the J call TRBJ1-2; no firm D call. This CDR3 has 14 residues. Trimming left V 2 bases short and J 2 bases short, with 9 bases between. Germline values: CDR1 MDHEN, CDR2 SYDVKM. CDR3 nucleotide sequence: TGTGCCAGCAGTTTACTAGGACCAAACTATGGCTACACCTTC. This translates into CASSLLGPNYGYTF.

V gene TRBV7-3 combines with J gene TRBJ2-3; D may be TRBD2 (5 bases). The CDR3 is 16 amino acids. The germline gives CDR1 SGHTA, CDR2 FQGTGA. Trimming removed 1 base at V and 0 bases at J, with 11 bases between. The DNA of the CDR3 is TGTGCCAGCAGCTTAAGGACCGGGGTGAGCACAGATACGCAGTATTTT. Its translation is CASSLRTGVSTDTQYF. The full variable domain, rest sourced from reference TRBV7-3 and TRBJ2-3, is GAGVSQTPSNKVTEKGKYVELRCDPISGHTALYWYRQSLGQGPEFLIYFQGTGAADDSGLPNDRFFAVRPEGSVSTLKIQRTERGDSAVYLCASSLRTGVSTDTQYFGPGTRLTVL.

The genes are TRBV12-3 or TRBV12-4 and TRBJ2-4; 8 nucleotides align to TRBD2. With 2 bases clipped from V and 7 bases from J, the junction kept 10 bases outside the gene matches. The CDR3 sequence is 16 residues long. CDR3 amino acids: CASSLSGSGRGNIQYF. CDR3 sequence (DNA): TGTGCCAGCAGTTTATCGGGGAGCGGGAGAGGGAACATTCAGTACTTC.

The gene calls are TRBV6-2 or TRBV6-3 and TRBJ1-2; D remains ambiguous. The CDR3 is 13 residues long. Germline V lookup: CDR1 MNHEY, CDR2 SVGEGT. V dropped 6 bases and J dropped 5 bases, with 13 bases sitting between them. CDR3 DNA sequence: TGTGCCAGCAGAAAAGACCCATGGTATGGCTACACCTTC. Residues: CASRKDPWYGYTF.

The V gene is TRBV19, the J gene TRBJ2-6; no clear D gene. From germline, CDR1 is LNHDA and CDR2 SQIVND (reference sequence). Deletions cut 8 bases from V and 0 bases from J, with 8 bases between. CDR3 length: 14 residues. The DNA of the CDR3 is TGTGCCAGTTTCGGGTTCTCTGGGGCCAACGTCCTGACTTTC. Residues: CASFGFSGANVLTF.

As for this clonotype: Without the conserved terminal phenylalanine or tryptophan, this CDR3 likely stems from a read error. In DNA form, the CDR3 reads TGTGCCAGTAGTAGGACAGGGACCCCCTACAATGAGCAGTTCTCC. This sequence encodes CASSRTGTPYNEQFS. This chain joins TRBV19 and TRBJ2-1; 8 nucleotides align to TRBD1. From germline, CDR1 is LNHDA and CDR2 SQIVND (reference sequence). V lost 4 bases, J lost 2 bases, and 4 bases stayed unmatched. The CDR3 is 15 amino acids.

The genes are TRBV27 and TRBJ1-6; tentatively, D is TRBD1 (6 bases). The V end was cut by 5 bases, the J end by 0 bases, with 17 bases between. The CDR3 length is 18 residues. CDR1 is MNHEY, CDR2 SMNVEV, per germline (reference sequence). CDR3 region: CASSPSDRASSYNSPLHF. For the CDR3, the DNA is TGTGCCAGCAGTCCATCGGACAGAGCGAGCTCCTATAATTCACCCCTCCACTTT.

The chain carries TRBV7-8 and TRBJ2-1; 7 bases fit TRBD2. The germline V gene encodes CDR1 SGHVS and CDR2 FQNEAQ. This CDR3 spans 14 amino acids. V shed 5 bases, J shed 8 bases, and the junction held 9 bases outside the gene matches. The chain's CDR3 is CASSALGREHEQFF. The DNA of the CDR3 is TGTGCCAGCAGCGCACTAGGGCGGGAGCATGAGCAGTTCTTC.

This clonotype was recorded many times. The CDR3 bases are TGCAGCGTTCCGGGCCTCCTAGGACTGCAGTTCTTC. It codes for CSVPGLLGLQFF. The genes are TRBV29-1 and TRBJ2-1, with D perhaps matching TRBD2 (5 bases). The CDR3 has 12 residues. The germline gives CDR1 SQVTM, CDR2 ANQGSEA. V was trimmed by 5 bases and J by 12 bases, leaving 17 bases between them.